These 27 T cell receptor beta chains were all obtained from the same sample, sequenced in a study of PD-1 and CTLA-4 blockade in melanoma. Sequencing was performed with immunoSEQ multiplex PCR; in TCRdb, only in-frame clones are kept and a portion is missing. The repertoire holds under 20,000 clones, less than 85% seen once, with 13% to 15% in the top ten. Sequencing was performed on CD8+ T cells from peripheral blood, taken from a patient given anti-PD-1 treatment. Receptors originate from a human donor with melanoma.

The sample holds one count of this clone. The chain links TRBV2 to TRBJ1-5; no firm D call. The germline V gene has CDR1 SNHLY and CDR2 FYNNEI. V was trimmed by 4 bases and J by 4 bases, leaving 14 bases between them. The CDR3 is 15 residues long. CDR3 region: CASSVSPAGNQPQHF. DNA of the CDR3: TGTGCCAGCAGTGTATCTCCCGCGGGAAATCAGCCCCAGCATTTT.

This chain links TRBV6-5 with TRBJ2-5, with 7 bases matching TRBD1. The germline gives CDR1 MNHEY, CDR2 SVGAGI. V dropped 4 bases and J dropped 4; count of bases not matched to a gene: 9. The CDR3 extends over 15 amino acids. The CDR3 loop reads CASSSSQGVVETQYF. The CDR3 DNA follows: TGTGCCAGCAGTTCATCTCAGGGGGTGGTAGAGACCCAGTACTTC.

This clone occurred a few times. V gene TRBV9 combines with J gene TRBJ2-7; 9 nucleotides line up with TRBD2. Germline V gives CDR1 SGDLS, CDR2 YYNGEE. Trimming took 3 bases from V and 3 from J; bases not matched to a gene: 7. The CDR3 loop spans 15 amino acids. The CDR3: CASSAGTSRFYEQYF. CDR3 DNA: TGTGCCAGCAGCGCGGGGACTAGCAGATTCTACGAGCAGTACTTC. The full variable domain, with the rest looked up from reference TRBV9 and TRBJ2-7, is DSGVTQTPKHLITATGQRVTLRCSPRSGDLSVYWYQQSLDQGLQFLIQYYNGEERAKGNILERFSAQQFPDLHSELNLSSLELGDSALYFCASSAGTSRFYEQYFGPGTRLTVT.

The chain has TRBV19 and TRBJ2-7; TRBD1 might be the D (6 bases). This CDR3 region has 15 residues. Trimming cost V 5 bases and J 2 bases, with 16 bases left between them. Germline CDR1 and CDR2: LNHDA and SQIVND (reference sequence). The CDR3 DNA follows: TGTGCCAGTAGTGTCCCGGGACAAGGTACCTACGAGCAGTACTTC. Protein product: CASSVPGQGTYEQYF.

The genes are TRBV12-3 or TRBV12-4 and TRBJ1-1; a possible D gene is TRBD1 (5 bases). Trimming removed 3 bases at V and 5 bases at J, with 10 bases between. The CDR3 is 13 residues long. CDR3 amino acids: CASSLYGGTEAFF. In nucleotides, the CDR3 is TGTGCCAGCAGTTTGTACGGGGGAACTGAAGCTTTCTTT.

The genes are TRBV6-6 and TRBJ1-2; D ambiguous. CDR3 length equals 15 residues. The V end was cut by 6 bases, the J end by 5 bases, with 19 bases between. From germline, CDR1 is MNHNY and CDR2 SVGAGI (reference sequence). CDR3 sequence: CASSPGGRTSYGYTF. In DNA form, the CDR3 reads TGTGCCAGCAGCCCGGGCGGCAGGACGTCTTATGGCTACACCTTC.

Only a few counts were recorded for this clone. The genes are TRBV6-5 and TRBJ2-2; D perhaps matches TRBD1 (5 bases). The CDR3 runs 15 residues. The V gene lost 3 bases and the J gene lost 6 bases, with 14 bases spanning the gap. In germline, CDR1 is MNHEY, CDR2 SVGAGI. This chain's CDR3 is CASSYGALGAGELFF. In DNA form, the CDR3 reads TGTGCCAGCAGTTATGGTGCTCTAGGGGCCGGGGAGCTGTTTTTT.

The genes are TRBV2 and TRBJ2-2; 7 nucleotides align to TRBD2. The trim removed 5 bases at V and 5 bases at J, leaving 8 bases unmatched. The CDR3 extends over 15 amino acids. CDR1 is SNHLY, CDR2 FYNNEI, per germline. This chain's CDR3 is CASSSREVLTGELFF. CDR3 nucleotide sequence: TGTGCCAGCAGTTCCCGGGAGGTACTTACCGGGGAGCTGTTTTTT.

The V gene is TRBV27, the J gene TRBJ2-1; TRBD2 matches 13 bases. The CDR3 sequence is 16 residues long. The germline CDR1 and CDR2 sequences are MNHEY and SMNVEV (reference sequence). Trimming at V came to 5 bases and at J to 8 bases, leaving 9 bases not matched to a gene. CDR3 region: CASSPRTSGSWDEQFF. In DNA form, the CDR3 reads TGTGCCAGCAGTCCGCGGACTAGCGGGAGTTGGGATGAGCAGTTCTTC.

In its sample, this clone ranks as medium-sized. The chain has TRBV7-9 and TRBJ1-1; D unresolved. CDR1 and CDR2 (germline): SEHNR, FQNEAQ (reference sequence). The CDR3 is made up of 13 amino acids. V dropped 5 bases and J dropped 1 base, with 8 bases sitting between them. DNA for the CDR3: TGTGCCAGCAGCCCATTTCAGAACACTGAAGCTTTCTTT. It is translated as CASSPFQNTEAFF.

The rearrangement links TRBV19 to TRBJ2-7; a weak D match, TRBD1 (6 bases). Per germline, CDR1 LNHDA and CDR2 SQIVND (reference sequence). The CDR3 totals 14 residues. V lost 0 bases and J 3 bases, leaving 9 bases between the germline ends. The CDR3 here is CASSIEQGNYEQYF. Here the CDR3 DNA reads TGTGCCAGTAGTATAGAACAGGGTAACTACGAGCAGTACTTC.

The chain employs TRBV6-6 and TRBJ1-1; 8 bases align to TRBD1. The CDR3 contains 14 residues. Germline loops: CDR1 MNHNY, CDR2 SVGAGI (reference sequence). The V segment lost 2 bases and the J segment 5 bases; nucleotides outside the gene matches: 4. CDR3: CASSYPDRGTEAFF. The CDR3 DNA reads TGTGCCAGCAGTTACCCAGACAGGGGAACTGAAGCTTTCTTT.

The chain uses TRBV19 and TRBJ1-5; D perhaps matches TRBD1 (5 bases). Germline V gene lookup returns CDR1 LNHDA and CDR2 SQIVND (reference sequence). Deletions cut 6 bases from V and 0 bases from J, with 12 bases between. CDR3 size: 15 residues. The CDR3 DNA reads TGTGCCAGTAGCTTGACAGAGTATAGCAATCAGCCCCAGCATTTT. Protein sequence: CASSLTEYSNQPQHF.

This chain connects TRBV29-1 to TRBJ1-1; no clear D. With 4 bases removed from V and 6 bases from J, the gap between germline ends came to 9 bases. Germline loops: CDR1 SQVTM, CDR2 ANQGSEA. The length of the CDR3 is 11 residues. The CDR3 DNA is TGCAGCGTTGGTGGAATCGCTGAAGCTTTCTTT. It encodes CSVGGIAEAFF.

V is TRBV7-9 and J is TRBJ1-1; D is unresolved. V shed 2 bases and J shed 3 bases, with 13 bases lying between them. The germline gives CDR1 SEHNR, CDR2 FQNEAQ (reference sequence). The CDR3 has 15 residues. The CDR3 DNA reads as TGTGCCAGCAGCTTATATCAAGGGTTACACACTGAAGCTTTCTTT. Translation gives CASSLYQGLHTEAFF. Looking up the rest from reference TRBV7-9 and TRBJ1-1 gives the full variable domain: DTGVSQNPRHKITKRGQNVTFRCDPISEHNRLYWYRQTLGQGPEFLTYFQNEAQLEKSRLLSDRFSAERPKGSFSTLEIQRTEQGDSAMYLCASSLYQGLHTEAFFGQGTRLTVV.

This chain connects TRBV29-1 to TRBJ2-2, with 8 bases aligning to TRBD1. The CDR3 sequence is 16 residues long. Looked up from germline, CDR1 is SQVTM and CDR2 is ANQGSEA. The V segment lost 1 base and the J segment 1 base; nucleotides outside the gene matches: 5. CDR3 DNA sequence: TGCAGCGTTGAAGCACGAGGGACAGGGAACACCGGGGAGCTGTTTTTT. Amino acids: CSVEARGTGNTGELFF.

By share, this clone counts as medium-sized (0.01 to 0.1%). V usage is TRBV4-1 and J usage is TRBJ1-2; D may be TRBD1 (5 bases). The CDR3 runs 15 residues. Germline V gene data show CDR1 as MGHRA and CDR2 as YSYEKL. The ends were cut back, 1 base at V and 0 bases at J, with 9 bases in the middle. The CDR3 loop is CASSQVLGPNYGYTF. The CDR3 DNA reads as TGCGCCAGCAGCCAAGTTCTGGGACCTAACTATGGCTACACCTTC.

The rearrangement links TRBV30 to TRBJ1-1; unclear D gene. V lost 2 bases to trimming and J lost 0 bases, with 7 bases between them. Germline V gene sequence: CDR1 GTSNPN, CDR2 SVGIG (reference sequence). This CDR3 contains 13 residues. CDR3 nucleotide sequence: TGTGCCTGGAGTCTCACCATGAACACTGAAGCTTTCTTT. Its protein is CAWSLTMNTEAFF. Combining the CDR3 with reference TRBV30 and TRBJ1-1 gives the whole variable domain SQTIHQWPATLVQPVGSPLSLECTVEGTSNPNLYWYRQAAGRGLQLLFYSVGIGQISSEVPQNLSASRPQDRQFILSSKKLLLSDSGFYLCAWSLTMNTEAFFGQGTRLTVV.

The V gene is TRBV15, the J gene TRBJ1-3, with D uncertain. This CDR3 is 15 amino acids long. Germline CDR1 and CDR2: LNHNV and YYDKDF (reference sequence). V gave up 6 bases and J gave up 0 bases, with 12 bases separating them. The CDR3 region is CATSPGPHSGNTIYF. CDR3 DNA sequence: TGTGCCACCAGTCCCGGACCGCACTCTGGAAACACCATATATTTT.

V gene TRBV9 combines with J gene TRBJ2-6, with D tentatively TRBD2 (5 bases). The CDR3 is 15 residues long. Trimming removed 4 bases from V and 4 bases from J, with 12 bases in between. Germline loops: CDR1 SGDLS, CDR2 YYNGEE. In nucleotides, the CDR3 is TGTGCCAGCAGCCTGGACTTTAGGGGGGCCAACGTCCTGACTTTC. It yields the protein CASSLDFRGANVLTF.

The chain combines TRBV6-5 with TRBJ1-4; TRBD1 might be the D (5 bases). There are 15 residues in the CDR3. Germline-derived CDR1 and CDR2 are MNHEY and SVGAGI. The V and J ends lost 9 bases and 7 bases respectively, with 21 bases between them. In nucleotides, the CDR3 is TGTGCCAGTTCTACTCCGGGACTGCCTGGTGAAAAACTGTTTTTT. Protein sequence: CASSTPGLPGEKLFF.

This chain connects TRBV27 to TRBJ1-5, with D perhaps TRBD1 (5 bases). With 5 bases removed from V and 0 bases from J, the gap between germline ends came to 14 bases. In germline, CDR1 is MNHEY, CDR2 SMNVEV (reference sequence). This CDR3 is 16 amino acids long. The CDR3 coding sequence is TGTGCCAGCAGTCCCGGGACCGTGTATAGCAATCAGCCCCAGCATTTT. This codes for CASSPGTVYSNQPQHF.

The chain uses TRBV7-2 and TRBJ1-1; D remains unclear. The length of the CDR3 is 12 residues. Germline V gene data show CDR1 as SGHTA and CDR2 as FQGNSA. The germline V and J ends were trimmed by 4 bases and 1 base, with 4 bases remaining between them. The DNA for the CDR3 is TGTGCCAGCAGCTACAGGAACACTGAAGCTTTCTTT. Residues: CASSYRNTEAFF.

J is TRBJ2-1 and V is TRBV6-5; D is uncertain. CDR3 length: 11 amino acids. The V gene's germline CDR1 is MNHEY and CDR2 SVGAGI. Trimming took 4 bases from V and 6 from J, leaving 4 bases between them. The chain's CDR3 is CASSFLNEQFF. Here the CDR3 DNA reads TGTGCCAGCAGTTTTCTCAATGAGCAGTTCTTC.

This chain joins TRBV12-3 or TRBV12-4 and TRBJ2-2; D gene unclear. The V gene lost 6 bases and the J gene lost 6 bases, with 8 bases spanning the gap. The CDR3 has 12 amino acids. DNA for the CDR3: TGTGCCAGCAGATCTTTGGCCGGGGAGCTGTTTTTT. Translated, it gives CASRSLAGELFF.

In nucleotides, the CDR3 is TGTGCCAGCAGTTACGGGGGACAGGGGAACGAGCAGTACTTC. Encoded protein: CASSYGGQGNEQYF. The genes are TRBV6-5 and TRBJ2-7; 10 bases map to TRBD1. CDR3 size: 14 residues. V lost 2 bases to trimming and J lost 5 bases; unmatched junction nucleotides: 3. Germline V CDR1 and CDR2: MNHEY, SVGAGI.

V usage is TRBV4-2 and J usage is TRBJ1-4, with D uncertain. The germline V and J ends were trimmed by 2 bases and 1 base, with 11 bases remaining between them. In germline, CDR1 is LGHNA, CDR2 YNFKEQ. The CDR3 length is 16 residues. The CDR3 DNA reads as TGTGCCAGCAGCCAATCGCAGACACAAACTAATGAAAAACTGTTTTTT. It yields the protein CASSQSQTQTNEKLFF.